Given below is one TCR beta chain in context. This record belongs to a study of OX40 agonist ivuxolimab in advanced cancers. The CDR3 totals 16 residues. J gave up 4 bases and V 8 bases, and 7 bases lay outside the gene matches. The V gene's germline CDR1 is LGHNA and CDR2 YSLEER. Sequencing was performed with immunoSEQ multiplex PCR; in TCRdb, only in-frame clones are kept and a portion is missing. The data show 100,000 or so clones, 84% seen once. The input for sequencing was CD4+ or CD8+ T cells sorted from blood, taken in a trial of the OX40 agonist ivuxolimab. The V and J genes are TRBV4-3 and TRBJ2-2; 13 bases match TRBD2. This TCR was recovered from an adult with an advanced solid tumor such as melanoma, head and neck, liver or kidney cancer. This CDR3 reads CASSTSGGTITGELFF. In nucleotides, the CDR3 is TGCGCCAGCTCGACTAGCGGGGGGACGATCACCGGGGAGCTGTTTTTT.